This paragraph reports one T cell receptor (beta chain). Its antigen is currently unknown. Treatment in this sample: around 19 received Ad26.COV2.S at low or high dose, single or two shots; 5 received placebo; per-sample allocation not given. Collection of the samples took place on day 63 after the first injection of vaccine or placebo. Adults aged 18-55 years in Boston included the donor. CDR1 is MGHRA, CDR2 YSYEKL, per germline. CDR3 length equals 14 residues. With V trimmed by 5 bases and J by 7 bases, 7 bases remained unmatched. This record belongs to a study of Ad26.COV2.S vaccination and SARS-CoV-2 variants. About the research overall: Once, or twice with 56 days between doses, Ad26.COV2.S was given intramuscularly. Study outcomes and limitations: Substantial breadth in spike-specific CD8+ and CD4+ T cell responses was reportedly seen after vaccination. TCR breadth and depth estimates may have understated total T cell responses.

Using immunoSEQ multiplex PCR, the repertoire was profiled, and TCRdb retains in-frame clones only, with some absent. Of about 680,000 clones in the sample, 89% are singletons; the top ten hold approximately 1.5%. This clonotype was sampled from a person aged 18-65 years who received the Ad26.COV2.S COVID-19 vaccine or a placebo. The chain recombines TRBV4-1 with TRBJ1-5; 8 bases align to TRBD1. The sample consisted of peripheral blood, taken in a trial of Ad26.COV2.S vaccine versus placebo. CDR3 sequence (DNA): TGCGCCAGCAGCGCCCGACAGGGGAACCAGCCCCAGCATTTT. Its protein product is CASSARQGNQPQHF.